This T cell receptor (beta chain) was captured in a study of control samples from healthy donors and cancer patients. Germline lookup yields CDR1 SGHRS and CDR2 YFSETQ. The V and J ends lost 1 base and 3 bases respectively, with 6 bases between them. CDR3 length: 13 residues. Some clones are missing from TCRdb's copy, which holds only in-frame ones; the method was immunoSEQ multiplex PCR. The table includes approximately 50,000 clones, approximately 87% detected once. The TCR comes from a woman aged 55-69 years with lung cancer. The chain carries TRBV5-1 and TRBJ2-3; D is unresolved. Sequences were obtained from PBMCs. Here the CDR3 reads CASSLSATDTQYF. CDR3 sequence (DNA): TGCGCCAGCAGCTTGTCCGCGACAGATACGCAGTATTTT.